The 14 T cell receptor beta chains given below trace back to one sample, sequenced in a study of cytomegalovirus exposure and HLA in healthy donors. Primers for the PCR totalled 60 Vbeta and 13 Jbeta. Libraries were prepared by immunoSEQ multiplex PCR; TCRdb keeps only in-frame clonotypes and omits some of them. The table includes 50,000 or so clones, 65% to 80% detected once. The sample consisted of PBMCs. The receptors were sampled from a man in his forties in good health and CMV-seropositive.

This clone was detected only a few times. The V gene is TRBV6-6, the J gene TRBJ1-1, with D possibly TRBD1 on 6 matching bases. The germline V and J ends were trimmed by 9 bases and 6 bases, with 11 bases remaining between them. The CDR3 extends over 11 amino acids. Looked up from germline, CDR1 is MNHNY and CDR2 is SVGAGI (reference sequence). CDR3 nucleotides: TGTGCCAGTGGGGAGGGGGCTGAAGCTTTCTTT. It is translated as CASGEGAEAFF.

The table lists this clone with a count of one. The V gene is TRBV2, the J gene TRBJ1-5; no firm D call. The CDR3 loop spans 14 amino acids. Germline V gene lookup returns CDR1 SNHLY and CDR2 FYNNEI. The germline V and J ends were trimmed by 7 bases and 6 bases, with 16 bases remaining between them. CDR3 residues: CASNPVGGSQPQHF. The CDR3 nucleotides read TGTGCCAGCAATCCCGTCGGAGGTAGTCAGCCCCAGCATTTT.

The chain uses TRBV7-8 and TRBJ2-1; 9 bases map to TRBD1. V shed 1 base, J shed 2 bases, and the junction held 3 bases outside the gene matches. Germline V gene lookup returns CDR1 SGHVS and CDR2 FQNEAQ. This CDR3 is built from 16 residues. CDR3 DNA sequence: TGTGCCAGCAGCTTAGTTCGGGACAGGGCCTACAATGAGCAGTTCTTC. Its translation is CASSLVRDRAYNEQFF.

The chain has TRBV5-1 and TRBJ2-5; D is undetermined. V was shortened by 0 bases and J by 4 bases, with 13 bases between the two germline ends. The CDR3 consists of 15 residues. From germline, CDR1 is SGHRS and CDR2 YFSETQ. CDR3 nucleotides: TGCGCCAGCAGCTTGGCCCGGGTGACCGGAGAGACCCAGTACTTC. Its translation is CASSLARVTGETQYF.

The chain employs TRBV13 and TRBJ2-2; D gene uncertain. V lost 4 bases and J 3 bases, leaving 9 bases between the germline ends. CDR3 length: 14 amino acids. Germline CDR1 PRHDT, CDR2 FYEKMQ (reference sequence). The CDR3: CASSSRQDTGELFF. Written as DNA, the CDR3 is TGTGCCAGCAGCTCCAGACAAGACACCGGGGAGCTGTTTTTT. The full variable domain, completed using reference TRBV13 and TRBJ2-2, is AAGVIQSPRHLIKEKRETATLKCYPIPRHDTVYWYQQGPGQDPQFLISFYEKMQSDKGSIPDRFSAQQFSDYHSELNMSSLELGDSALYFCASSSRQDTGELFFGEGSRLTVL.

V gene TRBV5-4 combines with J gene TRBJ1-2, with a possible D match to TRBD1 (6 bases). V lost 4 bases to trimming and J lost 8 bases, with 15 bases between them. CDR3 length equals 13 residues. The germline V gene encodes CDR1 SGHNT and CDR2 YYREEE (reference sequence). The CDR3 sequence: CASSPRTAVGYTF. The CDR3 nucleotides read TGTGCCAGCAGCCCCAGGACAGCGGTGGGCTACACCTTC.

The CDR3 protein is CASSPGTGRRNYGYTF. The CDR3 nucleotides read TGTGCCAGCAGTCCCGGGACAGGGCGTAGGAACTATGGCTACACCTTC. The chain carries TRBV27 and TRBJ1-2, with 9 bases matching TRBD1. V shed 5 bases, J shed 2 bases, and the junction held 9 bases outside the gene matches. This CDR3 region has 16 residues. Germline V gene lookup returns CDR1 MNHEY and CDR2 SMNVEV (reference sequence).

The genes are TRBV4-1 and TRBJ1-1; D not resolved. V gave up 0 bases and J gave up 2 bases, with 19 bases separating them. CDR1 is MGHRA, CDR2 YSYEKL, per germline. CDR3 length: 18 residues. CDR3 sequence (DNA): TGCGCCAGCAGCCAAGATGAGAAGAACCCGGACTCCAACACTGAAGCTTTCTTT. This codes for CASSQDEKNPDSNTEAFF.

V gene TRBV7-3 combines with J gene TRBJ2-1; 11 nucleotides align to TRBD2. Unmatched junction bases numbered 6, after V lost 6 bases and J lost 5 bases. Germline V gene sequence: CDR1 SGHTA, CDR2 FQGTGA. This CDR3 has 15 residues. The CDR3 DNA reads TGTGCCAGCAGACAGGGACTAGCGGACGACAATGAGCAGTTCTTC. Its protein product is CASRQGLADDNEQFF.

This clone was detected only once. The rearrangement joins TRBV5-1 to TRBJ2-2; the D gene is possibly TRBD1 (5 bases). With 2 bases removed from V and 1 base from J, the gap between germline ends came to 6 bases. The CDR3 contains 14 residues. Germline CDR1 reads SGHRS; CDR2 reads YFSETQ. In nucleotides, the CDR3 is TGCGCCAGCAGCTTAACAGGGAACACCGGGGAGCTGTTTTTT. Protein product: CASSLTGNTGELFF.

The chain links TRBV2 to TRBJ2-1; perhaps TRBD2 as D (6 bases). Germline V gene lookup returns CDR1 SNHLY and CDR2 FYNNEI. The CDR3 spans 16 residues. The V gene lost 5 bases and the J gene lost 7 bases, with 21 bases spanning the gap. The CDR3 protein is CASSTFGGTKRNEQFF. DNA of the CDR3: TGTGCCAGCAGTACCTTTGGGGGGACCAAAAGGAATGAGCAGTTCTTC.

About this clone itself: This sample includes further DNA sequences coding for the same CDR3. CDR3 in amino acids: CASSSPRGPQHF. The CDR3 coding sequence is TGTGCCAGCAGCTCCCCGCGGGGGCCCCAGCATTTT. The rearrangement uses TRBV7-9 and TRBJ1-5; no definite D call. From germline, CDR1 is SEHNR and CDR2 FQNEAQ (reference sequence). CDR3 length: 12 residues. Trimming left V 4 bases short and J 9 bases short, with 10 bases between.

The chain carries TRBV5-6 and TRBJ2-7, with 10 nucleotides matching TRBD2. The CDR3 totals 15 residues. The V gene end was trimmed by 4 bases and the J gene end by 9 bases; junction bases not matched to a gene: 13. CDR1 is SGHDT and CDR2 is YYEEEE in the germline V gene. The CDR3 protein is CASSPGPAGGFAQYF. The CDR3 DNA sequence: TGTGCCAGCAGCCCGGGGCCAGCGGGGGGGTTCGCGCAGTACTTC.

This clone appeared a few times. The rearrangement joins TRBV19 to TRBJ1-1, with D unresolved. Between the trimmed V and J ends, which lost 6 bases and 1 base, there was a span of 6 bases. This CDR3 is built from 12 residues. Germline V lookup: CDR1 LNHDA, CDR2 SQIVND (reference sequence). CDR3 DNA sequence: TGTGCCAGTAGCCCTACGAACACTGAAGCTTTCTTT. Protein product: CASSPTNTEAFF.